Listed below are T cell receptor beta chains from one sample, sequenced in a study of cytomegalovirus exposure and HLA in healthy donors. Clones were sequenced by immunoSEQ multiplex PCR, and TCRdb holds only the in-frame ones, with some missing. This sample has 160,000 or so clones, with almost 80% found just once. Sequenced: PBMCs. These receptors all come from a man younger than 40 in good health and CMV-seronegative. Each CDR3 is given with its conserved first and last residue. Fields, in order: D gene, J gene, clone size, V gene, CDR3 DNA, CDR3 protein. A D gene is named only where the DNA matches it firmly. Only some rows state a clone size, as once, few, many or a class for expanded clones.

>-|TRBJ2-7|once|TRBV11-2
TGTGCCAGCAGCTTAACGGACGGACAGTCCTACGAGCAGTACTTC
CASSLTDGQSYEQYF
>TRBD2|TRBJ2-5|few|TRBV6-5
TGTGCCAGCAGTTATAGCGGGGGCCCCGGGGGGACCCAGTACTTC
CASSYSGGPGGTQYF
>-|TRBJ2-5|-|TRBV11-2
TGTGCCAGCAGCTTAGAACGGACTGGAGGAGAGACCCAGTACTTC
CASSLERTGGETQYF
>TRBD2|TRBJ2-2|-|TRBV6-1
TGTGCCAGCACGACCGGGGGGGGCACCGGGGAGCTGTTTTTT
CASTTGGGTGELFF
>TRBD1|TRBJ2-1|-|TRBV4-3
TGCGCCAGCAGCCAGATAAGACAGGGGGATGAGCAGTTCTTC
CASSQIRQGDEQFF
>TRBD1|TRBJ1-1|-|TRBV9
TGTGCCAGCAGCCCGGGACAGACGAACACTGAAGCTTTCTTT
CASSPGQTNTEAFF
>-|TRBJ2-2|-|TRBV7-3
TGTGCCAGCAGCCTTCAGGGTACTACCCTAAACGGGGAGCTGTTTTTT
CASSLQGTTLNGELFF
>-|TRBJ2-1|once|TRBV5-1
TGCGCCAGCAGCTTGGGTGAGTACGGCAATGAGCAGTTCTTC
CASSLGEYGNEQFF
>-|TRBJ2-7|-|TRBV6-5
TGTGCCAGCAGTTACTCGCCGGGTACGGACTACGAGCAGTACTTC
CASSYSPGTDYEQYF
>-|TRBJ2-7|few|TRBV11-3
TGTGCCAGCAGTCCGGGGGAACACTACGAGCAGTACTTC
CASSPGEHYEQYF
>-|TRBJ1-4|-|TRBV7-9
TGTGCCAGCAGCTTAGGAGGGACAACTAATGAAAAACTGTTTTTT
CASSLGGTTNEKLFF
>TRBD1|TRBJ1-5|-|TRBV2
TGTGCCAGCAGTGATGGGCAGGGGGCGAGGCAGCCCCAGCATTTT
CASSDGQGARQPQHF
>TRBD1|TRBJ1-1|-|TRBV30
TGTGCCTGGAGTGCTGGGACAGACCAAACCTACATGAACACTGAAGCTTTCTTT
CAWSAGTDQTYMNTEAFF
>TRBD1|TRBJ2-3|-|TRBV6-6
TGTGCCAGCACCCAAGTCAGGGGGATACACACAGATACGCAGTATTTT
CASTQVRGIHTDTQYF
>TRBD1|TRBJ1-4|-|TRBV30
TGTGCCTGGAGTAGGGGACAGGGTGCAAAACTGTTTTTT
CAWSRGQGAKLFF
>-|TRBJ2-2|-|TRBV4-1
TGCGCCAGCAGCCGTGGAGGGGCCGGGGAGCTGTTTTTT
CASSRGGAGELFF
>TRBD2|TRBJ2-2|once|TRBV18
TGTGCCAGCTCACGACTAGCGGGAGATGACGGGGAGCTGTTTTTT
CASSRLAGDDGELFF
>TRBD1|TRBJ1-2|-|TRBV19
TGTGCCAGTAGTAGAACTGACAGGGGAGGCTACTATGGCTACACCTTC
CASSRTDRGGYYGYTF
>TRBD1|TRBJ1-2|-|TRBV27
TGTGCCAGCAGTTTTTGGGACAGGGCCTGTGGCTACACCTTC
CASSFWDRACGYTF
>-|TRBJ2-6|-|TRBV11-2
TGTGCCAGCAGCTTCGAAGGGGGCTCTGGGGCCAACGTCCTGACTTTC
CASSFEGGSGANVLTF
>TRBD2|TRBJ2-3|-|TRBV11-2
TGTGCCAGCAGCTCCGTGCGGGAGGTAACAGATACGCAGTATTTT
CASSSVREVTDTQYF
>-|TRBJ1-6|once|TRBV11-2
TGTGCCAGCAGCATACAAACCACAGTTAATTCACCCCTCCACTTT
CASSIQTTVNSPLHF
>-|TRBJ2-2|-|TRBV19
TGTGCCAGTAGTATAGATTGGAGGCTAGCGACCAACACCGGGGAGCTGTTTTTT
CASSIDWRLATNTGELFF
>-|TRBJ2-2|few|TRBV2
TGTGCCAGCAGTTGGGACTGGAACACCGGGGAGCTGTTTTTT
CASSWDWNTGELFF
>-|TRBJ2-3|-|TRBV6-5
TGTGCCAGCAGTCCTGCTAGTGATACGCAGTATTTT
CASSPASDTQYF
>TRBD1|TRBJ1-1|-|TRBV28
TGTGCCAGCAGTTCGGGACAGATGAACACTGAAGCTTTCTTT
CASSSGQMNTEAFF
>TRBD2|TRBJ2-5|-|TRBV7-9
TGTGCCAGCAGCATAAGGACTAGCGGGAGTCCAGACCTTCAAGAGACCCAGTACTTC
CASSIRTSGSPDLQETQYF
>TRBD2|TRBJ2-1|once|TRBV30
TGTGCCTGGGTGGCGGGAGGAGGGCGGGAGCAGTTCTTC
CAWVAGGGREQFF
>TRBD2|TRBJ2-7|-|TRBV7-8
TGTGCCAGCAGACAAAATGGAGGGCTAGCGGGAGGCAACTTCTACGAGCAGTACTTC
CASRQNGGLAGGNFYEQYF
>TRBD2|TRBJ2-1|-|TRBV27
TGTGCCAGCAGTTTTTGGGGAGGGAATGAGCAGTTCTTC
CASSFWGGNEQFF
>-|TRBJ2-1|once|TRBV29-1
TGCAGCGTTGAAGAAAGTGAGGACAATGAGCAGTTCTTC
CSVEESEDNEQFF
>-|TRBJ2-7|-|TRBV18
TGTGCCAGCTCACCCCTTCGACAAGATGAGCAGTACTTC
CASSPLRQDEQYF
>TRBD1|TRBJ2-7|once|TRBV11-1
TGTGCCAGCAGTTTGGGACAGGCAGCACCCTACGAGCAGTACTTC
CASSLGQAAPYEQYF
>-|TRBJ1-2|-|TRBV5-1
TGCGCCAGCAGCTTGGTAGGGGACTTGGGCTACACCTTC
CASSLVGDLGYTF
>-|TRBJ2-7|-|TRBV18
TGTGCCAGCTCACCCCGCGGGGAGTCCGAGCAGTACTTC
CASSPRGESEQYF
>TRBD2|TRBJ2-1|-|TRBV7-9
TGTGCCAGCAGCCCCTCTGGCGGGAGATTCAATGAGCAGTTCTTC
CASSPSGGRFNEQFF
>TRBD2|TRBJ2-7|-|TRBV14
TGTGCCAGCAGCCACGTAGCGAGCGGGAGTTCCTACGAGCAGTACTTC
CASSHVASGSSYEQYF
>TRBD2|TRBJ2-5|once|TRBV7-9
TGTGCCAGCAGTTTCTACGGACTAGCGGGAGGGGTAGACCAAGAGACCCAGTACTTC
CASSFYGLAGGVDQETQYF
>-|TRBJ2-3|-|TRBV30
TGTGCCTGGACTAGCACAGATACGCAGTATTTT
CAWTSTDTQYF
>-|TRBJ2-3|-|TRBV7-2
TGTGCCAGCAGGGGAACATCGACCCACCCTAGCTCAGATACGCAGTATTTT
CASRGTSTHPSSDTQYF
>TRBD2|TRBJ2-7|-|TRBV7-6
TGTGCCAGCAGCCAAGCGGGAACCACCTACGAGCAGTACTTC
CASSQAGTTYEQYF
>-|TRBJ1-1|-|TRBV7-8
TGTGCCAGCAGCTTATCGTGGAGTCGGGGGAGTCGCAACACTGAAGCTTTCTTT
CASSLSWSRGSRNTEAFF
>-|TRBJ2-7|-|TRBV18
TGTGCCAGCTCACCACCGAATACTCAGGACACCGCCAAGTACTTC
CASSPPNTQDTAKYF
>-|TRBJ1-6|-|TRBV15
TGTGCCACCAGCGAACAGACTAATTCACCCCTCCACTTT
CATSEQTNSPLHF
>TRBD1|TRBJ1-2|once|TRBV19
TGTGCCAGCCTAGGGGGGGACAGGGTTTCTTCCGAGGATGGCTACACCTTC
CASLGGDRVSSEDGYTF
>-|TRBJ2-7|-|TRBV5-1
TGCGCCAGCAGCCTAGACTACTACGAGCAGTACTTC
CASSLDYYEQYF
>TRBD2|TRBJ2-7|-|TRBV7-8
TGTGCCAGCAGCCTTATAGCGGGAGGGCCCGGCGAGCAGTACTTC
CASSLIAGGPGEQYF
>TRBD2|TRBJ2-5|once|TRBV7-7
TGTGCTAGCAGCCTAGGACTAGCGGAGGGGGGGGAGACCCAGTACTTC
CASSLGLAEGGETQYF
>TRBD1|TRBJ2-7|once|TRBV30
TGTGCCTGGAGTGTACAGGGGGGATCCTACGAGCAGTACTTC
CAWSVQGGSYEQYF
>-|TRBJ2-7|-|TRBV7-9
TGTGCCAGCAGCTTAACACCTCCCTACGAGCAGTACTTC
CASSLTPPYEQYF
>-|TRBJ2-7|-|TRBV19
TGTGCCAGTACGTCCCCGGGGAACTCCTACGAGCAGTACTTC
CASTSPGNSYEQYF
>-|TRBJ2-5|-|TRBV7-6
TGTGCCAGCAGCTCAACCACACAGTCTGGTACTGAGACCCAGTACTTC
CASSSTTQSGTETQYF
>-|TRBJ1-6|-|TRBV13
TGTGCCAGCAGCTTAGGCCGCGGCTCTGATTCACCCCTCCACTTT
CASSLGRGSDSPLHF
>-|TRBJ1-4|-|TRBV25-1
TGTGCCAGCACCCCCTCAGAATATGAAAAACTGTTTTTT
CASTPSEYEKLFF